These 30 T cell receptor beta chains share one sample of origin, sequenced in a study of Graves' ophthalmopathy and Graves' hyperthyroidism. Scientists amplified the TCR beta CDR3 regions from RNA transcripts. First-round RT-PCR used HTBI primers; second-round multiplex PCR followed. TCRdb used MiXCR to reprocess the multiplex PCR reads, holding one entry per CDR3 protein. Found here are hundreds of thousands of distinct CDR3 sequences, 22% of them singletons; the top ten hold around 6.5%. Sequencing was carried out using peripheral blood. The source of these receptors is a woman between 18 and 29 years old with stable Graves' hyperthyroidism. Some clones in this sample may be carry-over from other donors' samples.

This clonotype was recorded at least ten times. The rearrangement links TRBV15 to TRBJ2-7, with 7 bases identical to TRBD1. This CDR3 is built from 16 residues. V trimming: 2 bases; J trimming: 5 bases; junction bases outside the gene matches: 12. CDR1 LNHNV and CDR2 YYDKDF come from the germline V gene (reference sequence). The CDR3 loop reads CATSRPTGSAWDEQYF. The DNA for the CDR3 is TGTGCCACCAGCAGACCGACAGGGTCGGCTTGGGACGAGCAGTACTTC.

The rearrangement joins TRBV6-2 or TRBV6-3 to TRBJ1-6, with D maybe TRBD1 (6 bases). Germline V gene data show CDR1 as MNHEY and CDR2 as SVGEGT. This CDR3 has 17 amino acids. Trimming removed 5 bases from V and 7 bases from J, with 21 bases in between. CDR3: CASSRGQWTSGNSPLHF. CDR3 DNA: TGTGCCAGCAGTCGTGGACAGTGGACTTCTGGCAATTCACCCCTCCACTTT.

At least ten counts were recorded for this clonotype. The rearrangement joins TRBV5-5 to TRBJ2-4; TRBD2 matches at 7 bases. The trim removed 4 bases at V and 1 base at J, leaving 11 bases unmatched. Germline CDR1 and CDR2: SGHKS and YYEKEE (reference sequence). This CDR3 region has 17 residues. The CDR3 DNA follows: TGTGCCAGCAGCCCGGGGGGAGGGAGGATGGCCAAAAACATTCAGTACTTC. Its protein is CASSPGGGRMAKNIQYF.

This clonotype was picked up many times. An end of the junction does not agree with germline; a read error may underlie this. The chain combines TRBV29-1 with TRBJ1-1; D might be TRBD1 (5 bases). The V gene's germline CDR1 is SQVTM and CDR2 ANQGSEA. The CDR3 contains 13 residues. CDR3 nucleotides: TGCAGCGTTCAAGACAGACTGAACACTGAAGCTTTCTTT. Amino acids: CSVQDRLNTEAFF.

The chain has TRBV3-1 and TRBJ2-5; 12 bases are shared with TRBD2. Per germline, CDR1 LGHDT and CDR2 YNNKEL (reference sequence). The J segment lost 5 bases and the V segment lost 0 bases, leaving 13 bases of the junction unmatched. The CDR3 sequence is 19 residues long. CDR3 residues: CASSQDTSGGYRISETQYF. The CDR3 bases are TGTGCCAGCAGCCAAGATACTAGCGGGGGGTACAGGATTTCGGAGACCCAGTACTTC.

This clonotype was found many times. The genes are TRBV7-9 and TRBJ2-2; the D gene is possibly TRBD1 (5 bases). CDR3 length: 15 amino acids. Germline V gene sequence: CDR1 SEHNR, CDR2 FQNEAQ (reference sequence). V gave up 5 bases and J gave up 1 base, with 11 bases separating them. The CDR3 loop is CASSLLQENTGELFF. The CDR3, as DNA: TGTGCCAGCAGCCTACTACAGGAGAACACCGGGGAGCTGTTTTTT. Based on the CDR3 plus reference TRBV7-9 and TRBJ2-2, the full variable domain is DTGVSQNPRHKITKRGQNVTFRCDPISEHNRLYWYRQTLGQGPEFLTYFQNEAQLEKSRLLSDRFSAERPKGSFSTLEIQRTEQGDSAMYLCASSLLQENTGELFFGEGSRLTVL.

This clonotype was recorded many times. The CDR3 region has the DNA TGTGCCAGCAACCGGGACAGGAAGAACACTGAAGCTTTCTTT. Translation gives CASNRDRKNTEAFF. The chain uses TRBV6-1 and TRBJ1-1; 8 bases align to TRBD1. Germline values: CDR1 MNHNS, CDR2 SASEGT. Trimming removed 7 bases from V and 1 base from J; junction bases left unmatched: 5. The length of the CDR3 is 14 residues.

This rearrangement joins TRBV6-1 to TRBJ2-7; D is ambiguous. Germline CDR1 MNHNS, CDR2 SASEGT. Trimming stripped 4 bases from V and 5 bases from J, with 15 bases between. The CDR3 consists of 14 residues. CDR3 in amino acids: CASSAVGSNDEQYF. As DNA, the CDR3 is TGTGCCAGCAGTGCGGTAGGTTCGAACGACGAGCAGTACTTC.

This clonotype was detected ten times or more. J is TRBJ2-4 and V is TRBV6-1; maybe TRBD1 (6 bases). CDR3 size: 13 residues. From germline, CDR1 is MNHNS and CDR2 SASEGT. Trimming took off 6 bases at V and 6 bases at J, with 12 bases between the two ends. CDR3 nucleotides: TGTGCCAGCAGGCCTGGACAGCTAAACATTCAGTACTTC. It translates to CASRPGQLNIQYF.

This clonotype has at least ten counts. The chain couples TRBV28 to TRBJ1-1; TRBD1 agrees at 10 bases. This CDR3 region has 15 residues. CDR1 and CDR2 (germline): MDHEN, SYDVKM. V trimming: 10 bases; J trimming: 2 bases; junction bases outside the gene matches: 10. CDR3 DNA sequence: TGTGCCACTTGGGACAGGGGTACCCATAACACTGAAGCTTTCTTT. Translation: CATWDRGTHNTEAFF.

The V and J genes are TRBV11-2 and TRBJ1-3, with unresolved D. CDR1 SGHAT and CDR2 FQNNGV come from the germline V gene. The CDR3 contains 14 residues. Trimming took off 5 bases at V and 0 bases at J, with 8 bases between the two ends. CDR3 sequence: CASSRRYSGNTIYF. As DNA, the CDR3 is TGTGCCAGCAGCCGACGGTACTCTGGAAACACCATATATTTT.

In DNA form, the CDR3 reads TGTGCCAGCAGCTTGAAGGGGGCGCGGGAGCAGTACTTC. Its translation: CASSLKGAREQYF. The chain combines TRBV5-5 with TRBJ2-7, with TRBD1 identical over 7 bases. The CDR3 totals 13 residues. The germline CDR1 and CDR2 sequences are SGHKS and YYEKEE (reference sequence). V lost 1 base to trimming and J lost 7 bases; unmatched junction nucleotides: 5.

This clonotype was observed a few times. The chain joins TRBV2 to TRBJ2-7; TRBD1 matches at 7 bases. Germline CDR1 reads SNHLY; CDR2 reads FYNNEI. This CDR3 has 15 amino acids. V was pared by 1 base and J by 7 bases, with 10 bases of the junction left unmatched. The CDR3 DNA sequence: TGTGCCAGCAGTGAAGTGGGGAAGGGGGCGAAGGAGCAGTACTTC. This sequence encodes CASSEVGKGAKEQYF.

The chain recombines TRBV6-2 or TRBV6-3 with TRBJ2-7; 8 bases line up with TRBD1. The CDR3 has 15 amino acids. In germline, CDR1 is MNHEY, CDR2 SVGEGT. V trimming: 7 bases; J trimming: 4 bases; junction bases outside the gene matches: 12. The CDR3 coding sequence is TGTGCCAGCAAGTCCTGGGACGGACAGGGTTACGAGCAGTACTTC. This encodes CASKSWDGQGYEQYF.

The chain joins TRBV18 to TRBJ2-7; no firm D call. Trimming took 0 bases from V and 3 from J, leaving 12 bases between them. Germline CDR1 is KGHSH and CDR2 is LQKENI. The CDR3 runs to 15 residues. The CDR3: CASSPPAGPIYEQYF. The CDR3 DNA follows: TGTGCCAGCTCACCACCGGCTGGGCCGATCTACGAGCAGTACTTC.

The chain uses TRBV19 and TRBJ1-5; D uncertain. The length of the CDR3 is 13 residues. CDR1 is LNHDA, CDR2 SQIVND, per germline (reference sequence). With 4 bases removed from V and 1 base from J, the gap between germline ends came to 5 bases. Written as DNA, the CDR3 is TGTGCCAGTAGTAAGGCCAGCAATCAGCCCCAGCATTTT. This encodes CASSKASNQPQHF.

This clonotype was detected ten times or more. The V gene is TRBV7-3, the J gene TRBJ1-5; no definite D call. With 3 bases removed from V and 4 bases from J, the gap between germline ends came to 7 bases. Looked up from germline, CDR1 is SGHTA and CDR2 is FQGTGA. The CDR3 extends over 13 amino acids. CDR3 sequence: CASSLGKNQPQHF. CDR3 DNA sequence: TGTGCCAGCAGCTTGGGCAAAAATCAGCCCCAGCATTTT.

This clonotype was counted many times. This rearrangement joins TRBV6-1 to TRBJ1-1; 9 nucleotides line up with TRBD1. Per the germline V gene, CDR1 is MNHNS and CDR2 is SASEGT. The length of the CDR3 is 14 residues. The V gene end was trimmed by 4 bases and the J gene end by 4 bases; junction bases not matched to a gene: 4. The CDR3 spells CASSGRGQGTEAFF. The CDR3 region has the DNA TGTGCCAGCAGTGGCCGGGGACAGGGCACTGAAGCTTTCTTT.

This clonotype was counted many times. This chain links TRBV10-3 with TRBJ2-5; 7 nucleotides agree with TRBD1. The CDR3 has 12 amino acids. The J segment lost 5 bases and the V segment lost 10 bases, leaving 7 bases of the junction unmatched. Germline-derived CDR1 and CDR2 are ENHRY and SYGVKD. CDR3 region: CATWTGGETQYF. The CDR3 region has the DNA TGTGCCACCTGGACAGGCGGGGAGACCCAGTACTTC.

This clonotype was seen many times. The chain uses TRBV5-1 and TRBJ2-2; no reliable D call. The CDR3 consists of 13 residues. Between the trimmed V and J ends, which lost 4 bases and 4 bases, there was a span of 8 bases. Germline loops: CDR1 SGHRS, CDR2 YFSETQ. CDR3 sequence: CASSPEFTGELFF. CDR3 DNA sequence: TGCGCCAGCAGCCCTGAGTTCACCGGGGAGCTGTTTTTT.

This clonotype has a count of ten or more. The gene calls are TRBV5-1 and TRBJ1-1, with 8 nucleotides matching TRBD1. Unmatched junction bases numbered 4, after V lost 0 bases and J lost 0 bases. The germline V gene has CDR1 SGHRS and CDR2 YFSETQ. This CDR3 has 16 amino acids. The CDR3 DNA sequence: TGCGCCAGCAGCTTGGGACAGGGGATCATGAACACTGAAGCTTTCTTT. This codes for CASSLGQGIMNTEAFF.

There are many counts of this clonotype. V and J are TRBV10-1 and TRBJ1-5; D possibly corresponds to TRBD1 (5 bases). The CDR3 spans 13 residues. The V end lost 0 bases, the J end lost 5 bases, and 5 bases lay between the germline ends. Germline V lookup: CDR1 WNHNN, CDR2 SYGVQD (reference sequence). CDR3 DNA sequence: TGCGCCAGCAGTGAGTCGGGGGATCAGCCCCAGCATTTT. The encoded protein is CASSESGDQPQHF.

This chain links TRBV20-1 with TRBJ2-5; the D is unclear. CDR3 length: 11 amino acids. The V gene's germline CDR1 is DFQATT and CDR2 SNEGSKA (reference sequence). Trimming pared 5 bases from V and 6 bases from J, leaving 10 bases between. In nucleotides, the CDR3 is TGCAGTGCTTCCCTCAGCCAGACCCAGTACTTC. Protein: CSASLSQTQYF.

The rearrangement links TRBV6-1 to TRBJ1-1; D is perhaps TRBD1 (5 bases). CDR3 length: 15 amino acids. V gave up 3 bases and J gave up 4 bases, with 15 bases separating them. Germline CDR1 and CDR2: MNHNS and SASEGT. DNA of the CDR3: TGTGCCAGCAGTGATCGACACCAGGGAACCACTGAAGCTTTCTTT. Protein sequence: CASSDRHQGTTEAFF.

This clonotype came up many times. The V gene is TRBV6-1, the J gene TRBJ1-2; tentative D call: TRBD1 (6 bases). V gave up 7 bases and J gave up 3 bases, with 15 bases separating them. Germline assignment: CDR1 MNHNS and CDR2 SASEGT. The CDR3 consists of 14 residues. Written as DNA, the CDR3 is TGTGCCAGCATCTCACAGGGAGGCTACTATGGCTACACCTTC. It codes for CASISQGGYYGYTF.

This chain joins TRBV12-3 or TRBV12-4 and TRBJ1-5, with a possible D match to TRBD1 (5 bases). With 3 bases removed from V and 6 bases from J, the gap between germline ends came to 12 bases. The CDR3 contains 14 residues. This chain's CDR3 is CASSFKGRGQPQHF. CDR3 bases: TGTGCCAGCAGTTTTAAGGGGCGCGGTCAGCCCCAGCATTTT.

Ten or more counts support this clonotype. The chain couples TRBV20-1 to TRBJ2-7, with D unresolved. V shed 6 bases and J shed 2 bases, with 17 bases lying between them. The germline V gene encodes CDR1 DFQATT and CDR2 SNEGSKA (reference sequence). The CDR3 is 14 amino acids. CDR3 region: CSAHPGFQAYEQYF. CDR3 coding DNA: TGCAGTGCCCACCCTGGCTTTCAGGCCTACGAGCAGTACTTC.

This clonotype has a count of ten or more. The junction departs from germline at one end; a sequencing error may be responsible. The chain combines TRBV6-2 or TRBV6-3 with TRBJ1-5; TRBD1 agrees at 8 bases. This CDR3 region has 15 residues. The germline V gene encodes CDR1 MNHEY and CDR2 SVGEGT. In DNA form, the CDR3 reads TGTGCCAGCAGTTACTTACCAGGGGGCAACCAGCCCCAGCATTTT. Its translation: CASSYLPGGNQPQHF.

This clonotype was recorded many times. The V gene is TRBV6-1, the J gene TRBJ1-5; D is perhaps TRBD1 (6 bases). Trimming cost V 4 bases and J 7 bases, with 14 bases left between them. From germline, CDR1 is MNHNS and CDR2 SASEGT. This CDR3 has 14 amino acids. The CDR3 coding sequence is TGTGCCAGCAGTGCCCTGGGGGCCAGGCAGCCCCAGCATTTT. Amino acid sequence: CASSALGARQPQHF.

This clonotype was seen just once. The V gene is TRBV7-2, the J gene TRBJ1-2, with 10 nucleotides matching TRBD1. This CDR3 spans 15 amino acids. Germline CDR1 and CDR2: SGHTA and FQGNSA. Germline trimming cut 5 bases from V and 4 bases from J; bases unmatched to any gene: 7. The CDR3 DNA sequence: TGTGCCAGCAGCCGCCGAGGGGACAGGGGCTATGGCTACACCTTC. The encoded protein is CASSRRGDRGYGYTF.